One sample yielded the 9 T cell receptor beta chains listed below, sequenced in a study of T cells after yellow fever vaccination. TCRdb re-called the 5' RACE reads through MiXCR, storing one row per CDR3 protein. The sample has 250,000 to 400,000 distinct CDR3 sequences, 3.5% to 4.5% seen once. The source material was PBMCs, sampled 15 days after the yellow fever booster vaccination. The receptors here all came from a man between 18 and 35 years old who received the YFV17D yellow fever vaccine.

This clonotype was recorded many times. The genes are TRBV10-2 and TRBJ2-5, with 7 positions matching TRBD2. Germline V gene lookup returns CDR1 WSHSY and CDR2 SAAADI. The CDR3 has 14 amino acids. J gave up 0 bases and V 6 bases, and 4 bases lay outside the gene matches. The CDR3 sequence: CASSVGLDQETQYF. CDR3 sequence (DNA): TGCGCCAGCAGCGTAGGACTAGACCAAGAGACCCAGTACTTC.

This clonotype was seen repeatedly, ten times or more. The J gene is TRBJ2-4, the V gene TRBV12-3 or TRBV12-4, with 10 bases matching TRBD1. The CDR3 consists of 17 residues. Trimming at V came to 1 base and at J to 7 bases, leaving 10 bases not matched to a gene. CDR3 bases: TGTGCCAGCAGTTTAGGGGGACAGGGGAGTCGGGGGAACATTCAGTACTTC. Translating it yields CASSLGGQGSRGNIQYF.

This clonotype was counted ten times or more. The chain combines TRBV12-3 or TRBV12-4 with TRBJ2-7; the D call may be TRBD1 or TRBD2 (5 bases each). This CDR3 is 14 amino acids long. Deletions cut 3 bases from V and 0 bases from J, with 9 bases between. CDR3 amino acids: CASSLWGISYEQYF. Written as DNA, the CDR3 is TGTGCCAGCAGTTTGTGGGGGATCTCCTACGAGCAGTACTTC.

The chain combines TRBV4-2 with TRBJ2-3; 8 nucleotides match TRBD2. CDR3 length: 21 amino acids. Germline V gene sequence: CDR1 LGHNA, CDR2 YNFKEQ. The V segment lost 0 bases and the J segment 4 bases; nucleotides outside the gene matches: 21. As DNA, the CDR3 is TGTGCCAGCAGCCAAGATGGGACCCGGGTAGCGAAGCGGGGGAGATCAGATACGCAGTATTTT. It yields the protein CASSQDGTRVAKRGRSDTQYF.

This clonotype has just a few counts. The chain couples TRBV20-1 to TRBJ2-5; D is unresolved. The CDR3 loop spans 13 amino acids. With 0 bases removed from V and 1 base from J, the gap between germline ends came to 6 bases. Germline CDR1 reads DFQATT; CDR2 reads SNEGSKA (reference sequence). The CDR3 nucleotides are TGCAGTGCTAGAGACCATTTCCAAGAGACCCAGTACTTC. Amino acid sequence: CSARDHFQETQYF.

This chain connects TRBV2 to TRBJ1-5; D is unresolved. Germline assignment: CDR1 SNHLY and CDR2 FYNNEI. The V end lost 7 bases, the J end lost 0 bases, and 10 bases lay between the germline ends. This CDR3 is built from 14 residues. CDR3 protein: CASTYRYSNQPQHF. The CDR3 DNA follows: TGTGCCAGCACGTACCGTTATAGCAATCAGCCCCAGCATTTT.

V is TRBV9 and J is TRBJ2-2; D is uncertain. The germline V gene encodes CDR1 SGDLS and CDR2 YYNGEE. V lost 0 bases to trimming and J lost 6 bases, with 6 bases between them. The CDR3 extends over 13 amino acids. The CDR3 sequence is CASSVDGSGELFF. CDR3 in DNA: TGTGCCAGCAGCGTAGATGGGTCCGGGGAGCTGTTTTTT.

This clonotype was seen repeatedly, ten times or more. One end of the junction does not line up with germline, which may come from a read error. For the CDR3, the DNA is TGTGCCAGCAGTCTCGGCAGGGGGGGCAATGAGCAGTTCTTC. This codes for CASSLGRGGNEQFF. The chain carries TRBV5-1 and TRBJ2-1; D is tentatively TRBD1 or TRBD2 (7 bases each). The germline V gene has CDR1 SGHRS and CDR2 YFSETQ. The CDR3 loop spans 14 amino acids.

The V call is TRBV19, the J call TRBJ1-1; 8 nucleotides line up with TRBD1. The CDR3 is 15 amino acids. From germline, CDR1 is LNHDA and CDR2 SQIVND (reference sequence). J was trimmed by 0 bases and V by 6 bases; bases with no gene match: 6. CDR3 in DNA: TGTGCCAGTAGCGACAGGGGTCGATTGAACACTGAAGCTTTCTTT. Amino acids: CASSDRGRLNTEAFF.